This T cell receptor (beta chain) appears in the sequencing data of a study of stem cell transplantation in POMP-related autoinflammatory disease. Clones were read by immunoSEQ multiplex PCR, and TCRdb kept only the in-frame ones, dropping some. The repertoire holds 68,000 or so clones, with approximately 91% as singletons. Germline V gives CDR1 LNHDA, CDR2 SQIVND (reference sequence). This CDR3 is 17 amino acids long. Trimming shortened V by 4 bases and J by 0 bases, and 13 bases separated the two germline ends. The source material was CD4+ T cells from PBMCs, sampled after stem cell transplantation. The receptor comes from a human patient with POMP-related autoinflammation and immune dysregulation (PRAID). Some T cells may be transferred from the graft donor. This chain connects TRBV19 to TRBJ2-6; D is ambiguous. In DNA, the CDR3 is TGTGCCAGTAGTACCCCACCCTTGTACTCTGGGGCCAACGTCCTGACTTTC. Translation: CASSTPPLYSGANVLTF.